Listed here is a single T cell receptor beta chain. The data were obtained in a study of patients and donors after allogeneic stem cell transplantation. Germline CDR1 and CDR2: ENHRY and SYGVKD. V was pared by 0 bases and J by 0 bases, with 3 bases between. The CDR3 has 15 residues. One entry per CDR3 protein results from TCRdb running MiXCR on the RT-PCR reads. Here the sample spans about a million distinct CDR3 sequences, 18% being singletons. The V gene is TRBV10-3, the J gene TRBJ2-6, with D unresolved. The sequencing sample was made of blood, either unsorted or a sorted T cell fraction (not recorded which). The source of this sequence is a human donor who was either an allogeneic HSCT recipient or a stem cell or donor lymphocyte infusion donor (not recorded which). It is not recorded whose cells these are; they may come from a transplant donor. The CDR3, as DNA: TGTGCCATCAGTGAGTCGGTCTCTGGGGCCAACGTCCTGACTTTC. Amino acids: CAISESVSGANVLTF.